This T cell receptor (beta chain) was documented in a study of blood T cell repertoires in COVID-19. This CDR3 region has 15 residues. Trimming pared 2 bases from V and 1 base from J, leaving 10 bases between. Looked up from germline, CDR1 is SGHDN and CDR2 is FVKESK. The table came from immunoSEQ multiplex PCR; TCRdb's copy has only in-frame clones and leaves some out. This table holds around 320,000 clones, 90% found once. The sequence was obtained from a woman in her thirties who had been exposed to COVID-19. The sequencing sample was made of PBMCs or T cells enriched from blood (not recorded which). The J gene is TRBJ2-3, the V gene TRBV14; perhaps TRBD1 as D (5 bases). This chain's CDR3 is CASSQLGVGTDTQYF. Written as DNA, the CDR3 is TGTGCCAGCAGCCAACTAGGGGTCGGCACAGATACGCAGTATTTT.